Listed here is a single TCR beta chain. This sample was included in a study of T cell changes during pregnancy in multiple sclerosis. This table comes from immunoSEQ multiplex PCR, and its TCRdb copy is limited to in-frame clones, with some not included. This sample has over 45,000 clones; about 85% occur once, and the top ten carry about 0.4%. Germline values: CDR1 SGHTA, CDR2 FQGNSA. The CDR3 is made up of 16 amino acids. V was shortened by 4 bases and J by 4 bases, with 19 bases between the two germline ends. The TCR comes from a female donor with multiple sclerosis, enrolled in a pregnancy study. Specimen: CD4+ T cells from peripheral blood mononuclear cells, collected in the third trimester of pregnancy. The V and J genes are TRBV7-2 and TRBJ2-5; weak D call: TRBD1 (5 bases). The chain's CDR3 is CASSSIPGIGPETQYF. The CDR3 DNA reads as TGTGCCAGCAGCTCGATCCCAGGGATAGGACCAGAGACCCAGTACTTC.